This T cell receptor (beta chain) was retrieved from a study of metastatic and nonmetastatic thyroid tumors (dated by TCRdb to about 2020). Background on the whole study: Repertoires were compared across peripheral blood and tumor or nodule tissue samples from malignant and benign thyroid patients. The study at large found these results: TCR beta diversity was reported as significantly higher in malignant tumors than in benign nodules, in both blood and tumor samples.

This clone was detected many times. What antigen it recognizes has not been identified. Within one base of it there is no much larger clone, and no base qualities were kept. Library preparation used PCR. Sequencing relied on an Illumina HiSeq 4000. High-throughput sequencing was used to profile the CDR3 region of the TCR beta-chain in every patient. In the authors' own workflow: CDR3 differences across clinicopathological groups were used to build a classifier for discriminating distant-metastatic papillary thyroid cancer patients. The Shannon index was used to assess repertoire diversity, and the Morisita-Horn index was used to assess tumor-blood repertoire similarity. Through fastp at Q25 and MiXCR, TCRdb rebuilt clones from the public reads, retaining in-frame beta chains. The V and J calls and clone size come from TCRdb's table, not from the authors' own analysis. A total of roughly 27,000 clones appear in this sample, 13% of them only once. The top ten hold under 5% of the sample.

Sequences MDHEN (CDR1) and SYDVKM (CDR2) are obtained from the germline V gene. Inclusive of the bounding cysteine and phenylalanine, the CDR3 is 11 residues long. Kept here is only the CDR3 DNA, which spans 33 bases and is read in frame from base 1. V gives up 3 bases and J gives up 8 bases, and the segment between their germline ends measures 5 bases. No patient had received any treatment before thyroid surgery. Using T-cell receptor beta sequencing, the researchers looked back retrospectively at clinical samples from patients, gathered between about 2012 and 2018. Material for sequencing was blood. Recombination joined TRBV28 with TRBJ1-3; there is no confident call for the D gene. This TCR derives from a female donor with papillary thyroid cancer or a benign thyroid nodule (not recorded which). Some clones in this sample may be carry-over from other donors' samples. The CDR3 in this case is CASSLRHTIYF. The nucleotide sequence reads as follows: TGTGCCAGCAGTTTGCGGCACACCATATATTTT. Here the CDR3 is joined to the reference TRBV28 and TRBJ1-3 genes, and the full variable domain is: DVKVTQSSRYLVKRTGEKVFLECVQDMDHENMFWYRQDPGLGLRLIYFSYDVKMKEKGDIPEGYSVSREKKERFSLILESASTNQTSMYLCASSLRHTIYFGEGSWLTVV.